Below are 30 T cell receptor beta chains sequenced from a single sample in a study of T cell repertoires in cytomegalovirus infection. MiXCR was run by TCRdb on the reads, yielding one entry per CDR3 protein. The sample records about 300,000 distinct CDR3 sequences, 9.6% being singletons. The sample comprised PBMCs. The receptor source for this set is a human donor in good health (CMV status not recorded). Some clones in this sample may be carry-over from other donors' samples.

This clonotype was seen repeatedly, ten times or more. The J gene is TRBJ2-1, the V gene TRBV15, with 9 bases fitting TRBD2. Germline CDR1 is LNHNV and CDR2 is YYDKDF (reference sequence). Trimming at V came to 1 base and at J to 3 bases, leaving 4 bases not matched to a gene. This CDR3 is 16 amino acids long. CDR3 region: CATSRVGAGGYNEQFF. The CDR3 nucleotides are TGTGCCACCAGCAGAGTGGGAGCGGGGGGCTACAATGAGCAGTTCTTC.

The V gene is TRBV29-1, the J gene TRBJ2-7, with D perhaps TRBD1 (6 bases). Germline V gene lookup returns CDR1 SQVTM and CDR2 ANQGSEA. The V gene lost 4 bases and the J gene lost 0 bases, with 7 bases spanning the gap. This CDR3 has 12 amino acids. Here the CDR3 DNA reads TGCAGCGTTGTGGACAGCTCCTACGAGCAGTACTTC. It translates to CSVVDSSYEQYF.

The chain carries TRBV6-2 or TRBV6-3 and TRBJ2-2; TRBD2 matches 10 bases. Trimming removed 6 bases from V and 6 bases from J; junction bases left unmatched: 13. Germline-derived CDR1 and CDR2 are MNHEY and SVGEGT. CDR3 length: 17 residues. The chain's CDR3 is CASRNLRSGGGPGELFF. The CDR3 DNA follows: TGTGCCAGCAGGAACCTCCGGAGCGGGGGGGGACCCGGGGAGCTGTTTTTT.

The gene calls are TRBV3-1 and TRBJ2-3, with TRBD2 matching 7 bases. The CDR3 covers 13 residues. Germline loops: CDR1 LGHDT, CDR2 YNNKEL (reference sequence). V gave up 5 bases and J gave up 8 bases; unmatched junction bases: 7. The CDR3 is CASSGLGYGTQYF. The DNA of the CDR3 is TGTGCCAGCAGCGGACTAGGGTACGGTACGCAGTATTTT.

This clonotype showed up just a few times. The genes are TRBV9 and TRBJ1-1; D is possibly TRBD1 (5 bases). CDR1 SGDLS and CDR2 YYNGEE come from the germline V gene. This CDR3 region has 13 residues. The V end was cut by 6 bases, the J end by 1 base, with 10 bases between. The CDR3: CASTGHPNTEAFF. CDR3 DNA: TGTGCCAGCACCGGACATCCGAACACTGAAGCTTTCTTT.

In its sample, this clonotype was seen many times. The chain has TRBV7-8 and TRBJ2-7; a possible D gene is TRBD2 (6 bases). With 8 bases removed from V and 0 bases from J, the gap between germline ends came to 8 bases. The CDR3 is 12 residues long. CDR1 is SGHVS and CDR2 is FQNEAQ in the germline V gene. The CDR3, as DNA: TGTGCCAGCGGAGGGAGCTCCTACGAGCAGTACTTC. This encodes CASGGSSYEQYF.

The chain links TRBV29-1 to TRBJ1-1; maybe TRBD1 (6 bases). Trimming took off 4 bases at V and 4 bases at J, with 10 bases between the two ends. The CDR3 is 12 amino acids. Germline V gene data show CDR1 as SQVTM and CDR2 as ANQGSEA. The CDR3 DNA sequence: TGCAGCGTTGGGGGGCGGTCCACTGAAGCTTTCTTT. Translation gives CSVGGRSTEAFF.

This clonotype was seen repeatedly, ten times or more. The rearrangement uses TRBV7-3 and TRBJ2-6; the D gene is possibly TRBD1 (6 bases). The length of the CDR3 is 13 residues. The V end lost 5 bases, the J end lost 8 bases, and 10 bases lay between the germline ends. CDR1 and CDR2 from the germline V gene are SGHTA and FQGTGA. CDR3 DNA: TGTGCCAGCAGCCAACAGGGCACCAACGTCCTGACTTTC. Translation gives CASSQQGTNVLTF.

This clonotype came up many times. The genes are TRBV24-1 and TRBJ2-5, with TRBD1 matching over 10 bases. This CDR3 spans 17 amino acids. Germline V gene lookup returns CDR1 KGHDR and CDR2 SFDVKD. Germline trimming cut 3 bases from V and 0 bases from J; bases unmatched to any gene: 6. In nucleotides, the CDR3 is TGTGCCACCAGTGATGACCCCGGGACAGGGGACCAAGAGACCCAGTACTTC. Its protein product is CATSDDPGTGDQETQYF.

Only a few counts were recorded for this clonotype. The chain has TRBV9 and TRBJ1-2; D is perhaps TRBD1 (5 bases). Germline-derived CDR1 and CDR2 are SGDLS and YYNGEE. This CDR3 spans 14 amino acids. V was pared by 2 bases and J by 5 bases, with 13 bases between. The CDR3: CASSVASTAYGYTF. CDR3 bases: TGTGCCAGCAGCGTTGCGTCGACAGCTTATGGCTACACCTTC.

The chain employs TRBV29-1 and TRBJ1-2, with unresolved D. The germline V and J ends were trimmed by 4 bases and 2 bases, with 11 bases remaining between them. This CDR3 spans 13 amino acids. Germline CDR1 SQVTM, CDR2 ANQGSEA. The CDR3 sequence is CSVVRESNYGYTF. The CDR3 nucleotides are TGCAGCGTTGTGAGGGAGTCCAACTATGGCTACACCTTC.

This clonotype has only a few counts. The gene calls are TRBV14 and TRBJ2-1, with 10 bases aligning to TRBD1. This CDR3 is 16 amino acids long. J lost 8 bases, V lost 0 bases, and 7 bases had no gene match. The germline gives CDR1 SGHDN, CDR2 FVKESK. CDR3 DNA: TGTGCCAGCAGCCAAGATCAGAGACAGGGGGCTTATGAGCAGTTCTTC. Its protein is CASSQDQRQGAYEQFF.

This clonotype was counted a few times. The chain employs TRBV2 and TRBJ1-6; D remains unclear. CDR1 is SNHLY and CDR2 is FYNNEI in the germline V gene. V lost 5 bases and J 9 bases, leaving 11 bases between the germline ends. The CDR3 runs 13 residues. CDR3 region: CASSPQPTSPLHF. The CDR3 bases are TGTGCCAGCAGTCCTCAACCCACTTCACCCCTCCACTTT.

This clonotype was found many times. V is TRBV20-1 and J is TRBJ1-5; TRBD1 is a possible D gene (5 bases). V was clipped by 6 bases and J by 1 base, with 13 bases between them. Germline V gene sequence: CDR1 DFQATT, CDR2 SNEGSKA (reference sequence). The CDR3 covers 14 residues. The CDR3 nucleotides read TGCAGTGCCAAAAGGACACTGAGCAATCAGCCCCAGCATTTT. It translates to CSAKRTLSNQPQHF.

This clonotype appeared many times. V and J are TRBV24-1 and TRBJ2-1; D is possibly TRBD1 or TRBD2 (5 bases each). The CDR3 sequence is 15 residues long. V lost 5 bases and J 0 bases, leaving 10 bases between the germline ends. CDR1 and CDR2 from the germline V gene are KGHDR and SFDVKD. The DNA of the CDR3 is TGTGCCACCAGTGCGACAGCGGCCTCCTACAATGAGCAGTTCTTC. Protein sequence: CATSATAASYNEQFF.

This sequence joins TRBV7-2 and TRBJ2-3; 12 positions agree with TRBD2. Germline CDR1 SGHTA, CDR2 FQGNSA. This CDR3 spans 16 amino acids. Unmatched junction bases numbered 8, after V lost 5 bases and J lost 5 bases. Written as DNA, the CDR3 is TGTGCCAGCAGCACTCGGACTAGCGGGGAGCTAGATACGCAGTATTTT. Translation gives CASSTRTSGELDTQYF.

This clonotype was seen repeatedly, ten times or more. The chain is built from TRBV7-2 and TRBJ1-3, with 9 nucleotides matching TRBD1. Germline V gene data show CDR1 as SGHTA and CDR2 as FQGNSA. This CDR3 has 19 amino acids. With 4 bases clipped from V and 0 bases from J, the junction kept 13 bases outside the gene matches. The CDR3 DNA reads TGTGCCAGCAGCTCCCAGAGTAGACAGGGGGTCTTCTCTGGAAACACCATATATTTT. Protein product: CASSSQSRQGVFSGNTIYF.

The genes are TRBV7-9 and TRBJ1-5; TRBD1 might be the D (5 bases). Trimming left V 6 bases short and J 2 bases short, with 14 bases between. The CDR3 is 15 residues long. Germline V lookup: CDR1 SEHNR, CDR2 FQNEAQ (reference sequence). The CDR3 coding sequence is TGTGCCAGCAGTTCTGAGGGGTTGGGCAATCAGCCCCAGCATTTT. It specifies CASSSEGLGNQPQHF.

The chain joins TRBV14 to TRBJ2-5, with unresolved D. Germline CDR1 is SGHDN and CDR2 is FVKESK. This CDR3 contains 13 residues. V was trimmed by 1 base and J by 0 bases, leaving 3 bases between them. The CDR3 protein is CASSQGHQETQYF. CDR3 bases: TGTGCCAGCAGCCAAGGGCACCAAGAGACCCAGTACTTC.

This clonotype has ten or more counts. The chain carries TRBV4-3 and TRBJ2-1; D ambiguous. Germline V gene data show CDR1 as LGHNA and CDR2 as YSLEER. The V gene lost 0 bases and the J gene lost 13 bases, with 10 bases spanning the gap. This CDR3 is 12 amino acids long. The CDR3 DNA reads TGCGCCAGCAGCCAAGATTTGGGGATACAGTTCTTC. This translates into CASSQDLGIQFF.

This clonotype was seen ten or more times. The gene calls are TRBV28 and TRBJ1-2; D ambiguous. Germline-derived CDR1 and CDR2 are MDHEN and SYDVKM. This CDR3 region has 11 residues. The ends were cut back, 6 bases at V and 7 bases at J, with 9 bases in the middle. Here the CDR3 reads CASSSLGGYTF. The CDR3 DNA reads as TGTGCCAGCAGCTCCCTGGGTGGCTACACCTTC.

This clonotype was counted many times. The chain has TRBV28 and TRBJ2-5, with 10 bases fitting TRBD1. The CDR3 has 15 amino acids. Germline CDR1 MDHEN, CDR2 SYDVKM. V gave up 5 bases and J gave up 5 bases; unmatched junction bases: 8. CDR3 DNA: TGTGCCAGCAGTCGGGACAGGGGCCGTCCGGAGACCCAGTACTTC. This sequence encodes CASSRDRGRPETQYF.

This clonotype was observed a handful of times. V gene TRBV5-6 combines with J gene TRBJ2-1; D uncertain. CDR3 size: 16 residues. V shed 0 bases and J shed 0 bases, with 10 bases lying between them. Per the germline V gene, CDR1 is SGHDT and CDR2 is YYEEEE. The CDR3 sequence is CASSLERLSSYNEQFF. The CDR3 coding sequence is TGTGCCAGCAGCTTGGAGCGTCTGAGCTCCTACAATGAGCAGTTCTTC.

This clonotype was observed many times. One end of the junction does not line up with germline, which may come from a read error. The chain joins TRBV7-2 to TRBJ1-1, with 7 positions matching TRBD1. This CDR3 is built from 14 residues. Per germline, CDR1 SGHTA and CDR2 FQGNSA. As DNA, the CDR3 is TGTGCCAGCAGCTTAGCGACAGGGAACCCTGAAGCTTTCTTT. Its translation is CASSLATGNPEAFF.

This clonotype was counted ten times or more. The J gene is TRBJ2-1, the V gene TRBV6-2 or TRBV6-3; 11 bases are a match to TRBD2. Germline V lookup: CDR1 MNHEY, CDR2 SVGEGT. With V trimmed by 4 bases and J by 4 bases, 12 bases remained unmatched. There are 18 residues in the CDR3. DNA of the CDR3: TGTGCCAGCAGTTCCCCCCCGGGACTAGCGGACCCTTACAATGAGCAGTTCTTC. The encoded protein is CASSSPPGLADPYNEQFF.

This clonotype was counted ten times or more. CDR3 sequence: CASRGPYNEQFF. The DNA for the CDR3 is TGTGCCAGCAGGGGACCCTACAATGAGCAGTTCTTC. The V call is TRBV9, the J call TRBJ2-1; D may match TRBD1 or TRBD2 (5 bases each). Germline CDR1 and CDR2: SGDLS and YYNGEE. V was clipped by 5 bases and J by 2 bases, with 5 bases between them. This CDR3 comprises 12 residues.

This clonotype appeared many times. The rearrangement joins TRBV20-1 to TRBJ2-5, with D possibly TRBD1 on 6 matching bases. Germline CDR1 reads DFQATT; CDR2 reads SNEGSKA (reference sequence). With 2 bases removed from V and 6 bases from J, the gap between germline ends came to 16 bases. This CDR3 region has 14 residues. Here the CDR3 reads CSARFPPGAKTQYF. The DNA of the CDR3 is TGCAGTGCTAGATTCCCCCCAGGGGCCAAGACCCAGTACTTC.

The chain recombines TRBV10-3 with TRBJ1-1, with D perhaps matching TRBD1 (5 bases). Germline-derived CDR1 and CDR2 are ENHRY and SYGVKD. The CDR3 sequence is 11 residues long. V was trimmed by 9 bases and J by 8 bases, leaving 13 bases between them. This chain's CDR3 is CAMGPPEEAFF. The CDR3, as DNA: TGTGCCATGGGGCCACCGGAGGAAGCTTTCTTT.

This clonotype was recorded many times. The chain uses TRBV12-3 or TRBV12-4 and TRBJ2-3; TRBD2 is a possible D gene (7 bases). CDR3 length: 15 amino acids. The V gene lost 6 bases and the J gene lost 5 bases, with 18 bases spanning the gap. CDR3 protein: CASRVFAGARDTQYF. The CDR3 DNA reads TGTGCCAGCAGGGTTTTTGCGGGGGCCCGAGATACGCAGTATTTT.

This clonotype was counted at least ten times. The chain uses TRBV10-2 and TRBJ2-1; maybe TRBD1 (6 bases). The CDR3 runs to 13 residues. CDR1 is WSHSY, CDR2 SAAADI, per germline. The V and J ends lost 2 bases and 7 bases respectively, with 9 bases between them. CDR3 residues: CASSENRENEQFF. DNA of the CDR3: TGCGCCAGCAGTGAGAACAGGGAAAATGAGCAGTTCTTC.